These T cell receptor beta chains were read from a single sample in a study of brain T cells in children with intractable seizures. Here immunoSEQ multiplex PCR was the method, and the copy in TCRdb shows in-frame clones only, minus some. The sample has hundreds of thousands of clones, 93% seen once. Material: peripheral blood, obtained less than 6 months after surgery. These TCRs come from a boy less than two years old with tuberous sclerosis and intractable seizures. CDR3s include the opening cysteine and the closing phenylalanine or tryptophan. A D gene is named only where the DNA matches it firmly. The size of a clone is reported for some rows only, either as once, few or many, or as a class for expanded clones.

>NA|TRBJ2-5|TRBD1|TRBV7-9
CASSPGTAQETQYF
TGTGCCAGCAGCCCAGGGACAGCCCAAGAGACCCAGTACTTC
>NA|TRBJ1-1|TRBD1|TRBV4-1
CASSHSIGQGKNTEAFF
TGCGCCAGCAGCCACAGTATTGGACAGGGGAAAAACACTGAAGCTTTCTTT
>NA|TRBJ2-1|TRBD2|TRBV5-4
CASSLVGGDNEQFF
TGTGCCAGCAGCTTGGTGGGGGGGGATAATGAGCAGTTCTTC
>NA|TRBJ2-7|NA|TRBV5-1
CASSLDVLYEQYF
TGCGCCAGCAGCTTGGACGTTCTCTACGAGCAGTACTTC
>NA|TRBJ2-1|TRBD2|TRBV7-2
CASSLWGLEYNEQFF
TGTGCCAGCAGCTTATGGGGACTAGAGTACAATGAGCAGTTCTTC
>once|TRBJ2-1|NA|TRBV24-1
CATGPAEGSYNEQFF
TGTGCCACCGGTCCGGCCGAAGGCTCCTACAATGAGCAGTTCTTC
>NA|TRBJ1-2|NA|TRBV30
CAWSEGRSIRHYGYTF
TGTGCCTGGAGTGAGGGCCGCAGTATTAGGCACTATGGCTACACCTTC
>NA|TRBJ2-5|NA|TRBV9
CASSVDRSGGDQETQYF
TGTGCCAGCAGCGTAGATCGTAGCGGAGGGGACCAAGAGACCCAGTACTTC
>NA|TRBJ1-4|NA|TRBV5-6
CASSLWTPTNEKLFF
TGTGCCAGCAGCTTGTGGACCCCAACTAATGAAAAACTGTTTTTT
>NA|TRBJ1-6|NA|TRBV30
CAWKIGGLGSPLHF
TGTGCCTGGAAGATCGGAGGCTTAGGCTCACCCCTCCACTTT
>once|TRBJ1-6|TRBD1|TRBV27
CASSLYGTDNSPLHF
TGTGCCAGCAGTTTATATGGGACAGATAATTCACCCCTCCACTTT
>NA|TRBJ2-2|TRBD2|TRBV27
CASSPLDGLAPGELFF
TGTGCCAGCAGTCCCCTTGATGGACTAGCACCCGGGGAGCTGTTTTTT
>NA|TRBJ2-1|NA|TRBV11-3
CASSPGRNEQFF
TGTGCCAGCAGCCCTGGACGAAATGAGCAGTTCTTC
>NA|TRBJ2-1|NA|TRBV18
CASSPKGPPYNEQFF
TGTGCCAGCTCACCTAAAGGGCCCCCCTACAATGAGCAGTTCTTC
>once|TRBJ2-7|NA|TRBV3-1/TRBV3-2
CASSQEVYSYEQYF
TGTGCCAGCAGCCAAGAGGTCTACTCCTACGAGCAGTACTTC
>NA|TRBJ2-5|TRBD2|TRBV9
CASSVGVGGALLETQYF
TGTGCCAGCAGCGTAGGGGTCGGGGGGGCGCTGTTGGAGACCCAGTACTTC
>NA|TRBJ1-3|NA|TRBV25-1
CASRQGPGNTIYF
TGTGCCAGCAGGCAGGGCCCTGGAAACACCATATATTTT
>NA|TRBJ2-7|TRBD2|TRBV3-1/TRBV3-2
CASSQILSGSYEQYF
TGTGCCAGCAGCCAAATACTTAGCGGGTCCTACGAGCAGTACTTC
>NA|TRBJ2-5|NA|TRBV30
CAWSVRRVETQYF
TGTGCCTGGAGTGTAAGAAGGGTGGAGACCCAGTACTTC
>NA|TRBJ2-1|TRBD2|TRBV11-1
CASSLTGTRRQNEQFF
TGTGCCAGCAGCCTAACCGGGACTAGGAGACAGAATGAGCAGTTCTTC
>once|TRBJ1-6|NA|TRBV10-3
CAISESDEELNSPLHF
TGTGCCATCAGTGAGTCCGACGAGGAGCTCAATTCACCCCTCCACTTT
>NA|TRBJ1-1|NA|TRBV14
CASSRQENTEAFF
TGTGCCAGCAGTCGACAGGAGAACACTGAAGCTTTCTTT
>NA|TRBJ2-2|NA|TRBV29-1
CSVARGMAGELFF
TGCAGCGTTGCCAGGGGAATGGCCGGGGAGCTGTTTTTT
>NA|TRBJ2-6|NA|TRBV14
CASSQEAFPRDTVFSGANVLTF
TGTGCCAGCAGCCAAGAGGCTTTTCCACGGGACACAGTATTCTCTGGGGCCAACGTCCTGACTTTC
>NA|TRBJ2-5|NA|TRBV19
CASSMNRKETQYF
TGTGCCAGTAGTATGAACAGGAAAGAGACCCAGTACTTC
>NA|TRBJ2-1|TRBD2|TRBV27
CASSSGRAYNEQFF
TGTGCCAGCAGTTCCGGGAGGGCTTACAATGAGCAGTTCTTC
>NA|TRBJ1-1|NA|TRBV30
CAWSSDSSEAFF
TGTGCCTGGAGTTCGGACAGCTCTGAAGCTTTCTTT